Presented here are 2 T cell receptor beta chains from one specimen sequenced in a study of blood T cell repertoires in COVID-19. Some clones are missing from TCRdb's copy, which holds only in-frame ones; the method was immunoSEQ multiplex PCR. The top ten hold 4.5% to 5.5% of the sample, which has nearly 200,000 clones, 80% to 90% seen once. Sequencing input: peripheral blood. The source is a woman aged 70-85 years with active or convalescent COVID-19.

V and J are TRBV6-4 and TRBJ1-3; 11 nucleotides align to TRBD1. This CDR3 is built from 14 residues. Germline V gene data show CDR1 as MRHNA and CDR2 as SNTAGT. Losses at the gene ends were 2 bases for V and 9 bases for J; bases not matched to a gene: 3. This CDR3 is CASSDPGTGGTIYF. CDR3 in DNA: TGTGCCAGCAGTGACCCCGGGACAGGGGGCACCATATATTTT.

V usage is TRBV19 and J usage is TRBJ2-3; tentative D call: TRBD2 (5 bases). The CDR3 is made up of 15 amino acids. Trimming took off 3 bases at V and 3 bases at J, with 13 bases between the two ends. The germline gives CDR1 LNHDA, CDR2 SQIVND (reference sequence). This CDR3 reads CASSIDEGVTDTQYF. Written as DNA, the CDR3 is TGTGCCAGTAGTATTGATGAGGGTGTTACAGATACGCAGTATTTT.